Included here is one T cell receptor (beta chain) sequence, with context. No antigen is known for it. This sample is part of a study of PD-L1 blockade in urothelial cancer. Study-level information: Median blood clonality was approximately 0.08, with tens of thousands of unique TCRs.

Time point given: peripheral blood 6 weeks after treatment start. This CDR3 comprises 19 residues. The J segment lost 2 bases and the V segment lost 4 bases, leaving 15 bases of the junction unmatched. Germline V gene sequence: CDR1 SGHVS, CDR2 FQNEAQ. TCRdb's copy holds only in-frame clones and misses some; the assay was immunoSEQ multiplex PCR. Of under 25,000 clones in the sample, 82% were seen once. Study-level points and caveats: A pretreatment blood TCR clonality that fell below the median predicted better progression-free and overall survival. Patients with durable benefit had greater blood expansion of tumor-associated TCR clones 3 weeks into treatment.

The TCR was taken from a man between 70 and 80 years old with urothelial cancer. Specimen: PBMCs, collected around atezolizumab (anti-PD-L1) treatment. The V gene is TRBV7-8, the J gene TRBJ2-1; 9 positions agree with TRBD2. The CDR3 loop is CASSSPIGGAGGPYNEQFF. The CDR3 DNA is TGTGCCAGCAGCTCCCCAATTGGTGGGGCGGGAGGGCCCTACAATGAGCAGTTCTTC.